The 17 T cell receptor beta chains reported below all come from one sample, sequenced in a study of cytomegalovirus exposure and HLA in healthy donors. The PCR contained 60 Vbeta and 13 Jbeta primers. The data were produced by immunoSEQ multiplex PCR, yet TCRdb's version contains in-frame clones alone and is incomplete. Here the sample spans 110,000 to 150,000 clones, roughly 80% being singletons. The specimen was PBMCs. The source of these receptors is a woman in her 40s in good health and CMV-seropositive.

The chain links TRBV7-2 to TRBJ2-3; 10 bases fit TRBD2. V gave up 3 bases and J gave up 0 bases; unmatched junction bases: 3. The CDR3 length is 16 residues. Per germline, CDR1 SGHTA and CDR2 FQGNSA. CDR3 region: CASSFRLAGSTDTQYF. CDR3 coding DNA: TGTGCCAGCAGCTTCCGACTAGCGGGTAGCACAGATACGCAGTATTTT. The variable domain in full, with the rest retrieved from reference TRBV7-2 and TRBJ2-3, is GAGVSQSPSNKVTEKGKDVELRCDPISGHTALYWYRQSLGQGLEFLIYFQGNSAPDKSGLPSDRFSAERTGGSVSTLTIQRTQQEDSAVYLCASSFRLAGSTDTQYFGPGTRLTVL.

The chain is built from TRBV5-4 and TRBJ2-2; 8 positions agree with TRBD1. There are 15 residues in the CDR3. Germline V gene data show CDR1 as SGHNT and CDR2 as YYREEE (reference sequence). J lost 5 bases, V lost 0 bases, and 3 bases had no gene match. The CDR3: CASSLAGGRTGELFF. As DNA, the CDR3 is TGTGCCAGCAGCTTGGCAGGGGGCAGGACCGGGGAGCTGTTTTTT.

The chain employs TRBV7-2 and TRBJ2-7, with TRBD2 as a possible D gene (5 bases). The germline CDR1 and CDR2 sequences are SGHTA and FQGNSA. The CDR3 length is 14 residues. V was cut by 6 bases and J by 9 bases, with 21 bases left in between. The CDR3 spells CASSLITVGRGQYF. CDR3 DNA: TGTGCCAGCAGTCTCATTACCGTTGGGAGAGGGCAGTACTTC.

The chain recombines TRBV10-2 with TRBJ2-5, with D possibly matching TRBD2 (6 bases). Germline CDR1 and CDR2: WSHSY and SAAADI. There are 14 residues in the CDR3. V lost 7 bases and J lost 0, with 12 bases in between. The CDR3 loop is CASNLAGYQETQYF. The CDR3 region has the DNA TGCGCCAGCAACTTGGCGGGGTACCAAGAGACCCAGTACTTC.

The chain couples TRBV27 to TRBJ2-5; 8 positions agree with TRBD1. The V and J ends lost 5 bases and 7 bases, in that order; junction bases with no gene match: 6. Germline CDR1 MNHEY, CDR2 SMNVEV (reference sequence). This CDR3 has 13 amino acids. In DNA form, the CDR3 reads TGTGCCAGCAGTAAGACAGGGGCCGGGACCCAGTACTTC. Amino acids: CASSKTGAGTQYF.

This clone was seen once. J is TRBJ2-2 and V is TRBV5-1, with 10 positions matching TRBD2. The V gene's germline CDR1 is SGHRS and CDR2 YFSETQ. Unmatched junction bases numbered 2, after V lost 0 bases and J lost 6 bases. The CDR3 length is 15 residues. Here the CDR3 reads CASSLGLAGAGELFF. The CDR3 DNA is TGCGCCAGCAGCTTGGGGCTAGCGGGAGCCGGGGAGCTGTTTTTT.

V and J are TRBV7-2 and TRBJ2-4, with D perhaps TRBD2 (6 bases). Trimming took 5 bases from V and 7 from J, leaving 21 bases between them. The CDR3 contains 16 residues. Per the germline V gene, CDR1 is SGHTA and CDR2 is FQGNSA. CDR3 region: CASSPELRGGWNIQYF. CDR3 bases: TGTGCCAGCAGCCCTGAGCTGAGGGGAGGTTGGAACATTCAGTACTTC.

The CDR3 region is CASSLRGLGTDTQYF. The CDR3 DNA sequence: TGCGCCAGCAGCTTGCGCGGTCTGGGCACAGATACGCAGTATTTT. The rearrangement links TRBV5-1 to TRBJ2-3, with D unresolved. Germline-derived CDR1 and CDR2 are SGHRS and YFSETQ. V shed 1 base and J shed 1 base, with 10 bases lying between them. The CDR3 has 15 residues.

This chain links TRBV4-3 with TRBJ2-2; maybe TRBD2 (6 bases). This CDR3 is built from 15 residues. Per the germline V gene, CDR1 is LGHNA and CDR2 is YSLEER. V was cut by 1 base and J by 2 bases, with 8 bases left in between. In nucleotides, the CDR3 is TGCGCCAGCAGCCAAGGGGGGGACAACACCGGGGAGCTGTTTTTT. Protein product: CASSQGGDNTGELFF.

V and J are TRBV19 and TRBJ2-1; maybe TRBD1 (6 bases). The CDR3 sequence is 15 residues long. Per the germline V gene, CDR1 is LNHDA and CDR2 is SQIVND (reference sequence). The V gene lost 2 bases and the J gene lost 4 bases, with 12 bases spanning the gap. CDR3 loop: CASSISTGTYNEQFF. Here the CDR3 DNA reads TGTGCCAGTAGTATATCGACAGGAACTTACAATGAGCAGTTCTTC.

The chain joins TRBV28 to TRBJ2-3, with TRBD2 identical over 15 bases. CDR1 is MDHEN, CDR2 SYDVKM, per germline. CDR3 length: 17 residues. The V gene end was trimmed by 2 bases and the J gene end by 6 bases; junction bases not matched to a gene: 6. The CDR3 protein is CASSLRTSGRARDTQYF. The CDR3 DNA sequence: TGTGCCAGCAGTTTACGGACTAGCGGGAGGGCCAGGGATACGCAGTATTTT.

This chain connects TRBV18 to TRBJ1-2; 7 positions match TRBD1. CDR1 is KGHSH, CDR2 LQKENI, per germline. J gave up 4 bases and V 3 bases, and 5 bases lay outside the gene matches. The CDR3 extends over 14 amino acids. The CDR3 spells CASSPYRGSYGYTF. The DNA for the CDR3 is TGTGCCAGCTCACCTTACAGGGGTAGCTATGGCTACACCTTC.

This chain uses TRBV6-1 with TRBJ2-7, with TRBD1 matching 7 bases. This CDR3 comprises 14 residues. Germline V gene lookup returns CDR1 MNHNS and CDR2 SASEGT. V lost 8 bases, J lost 2 bases, and 9 bases stayed unmatched. CDR3 bases: TGTGCCAGCGAGGGGGCGTTCAGGACCTACGAGCAGTACTTC. The encoded protein is CASEGAFRTYEQYF.

The chain carries TRBV4-2 and TRBJ1-2, with D unresolved. Germline CDR1 reads LGHNA; CDR2 reads YNFKEQ. Trimming cost V 5 bases and J 6 bases, with 7 bases left between them. The CDR3 runs to 11 residues. CDR3 sequence reads: CASSKGHGYTF. DNA for the CDR3: TGTGCCAGCAGCAAAGGGCATGGCTACACCTTC.

This clone occurred many times. CDR3 loop: CASSLGPRADTQYF. CDR3 DNA sequence: TGTGCCAGCAGCTTGGGGCCGAGAGCAGATACGCAGTATTTT. This chain connects TRBV7-9 to TRBJ2-3; TRBD1 is a possible D gene (5 bases). Germline CDR1 reads SEHNR; CDR2 reads FQNEAQ (reference sequence). Trimming left V 3 bases short and J 4 bases short, with 11 bases between. There are 14 residues in the CDR3.

The rearrangement joins TRBV28 to TRBJ1-2, with 9 bases matching TRBD1. This CDR3 spans 16 amino acids. V trimming: 4 bases; J trimming: 3 bases; junction bases outside the gene matches: 9. Germline CDR1 MDHEN, CDR2 SYDVKM. The CDR3 protein is CASSSPRDRAHYGYTF. The CDR3 DNA sequence: TGTGCCAGCAGTTCACCCCGGGACAGGGCCCACTATGGCTACACCTTC.

The J gene is TRBJ2-3, the V gene TRBV7-9; 7 nucleotides match TRBD1. Per germline, CDR1 SEHNR and CDR2 FQNEAQ (reference sequence). V shed 5 bases, J shed 4 bases, and the junction held 12 bases outside the gene matches. This CDR3 region has 16 residues. Written as DNA, the CDR3 is TGTGCCAGCAGCCAACCGACAGGGATGGGTCCAGATACGCAGTATTTT. It translates to CASSQPTGMGPDTQYF. The whole variable domain, filled in from reference TRBV7-9 and TRBJ2-3, reads DTGVSQNPRHKITKRGQNVTFRCDPISEHNRLYWYRQTLGQGPEFLTYFQNEAQLEKSRLLSDRFSAERPKGSFSTLEIQRTEQGDSAMYLCASSQPTGMGPDTQYFGPGTRLTVL.